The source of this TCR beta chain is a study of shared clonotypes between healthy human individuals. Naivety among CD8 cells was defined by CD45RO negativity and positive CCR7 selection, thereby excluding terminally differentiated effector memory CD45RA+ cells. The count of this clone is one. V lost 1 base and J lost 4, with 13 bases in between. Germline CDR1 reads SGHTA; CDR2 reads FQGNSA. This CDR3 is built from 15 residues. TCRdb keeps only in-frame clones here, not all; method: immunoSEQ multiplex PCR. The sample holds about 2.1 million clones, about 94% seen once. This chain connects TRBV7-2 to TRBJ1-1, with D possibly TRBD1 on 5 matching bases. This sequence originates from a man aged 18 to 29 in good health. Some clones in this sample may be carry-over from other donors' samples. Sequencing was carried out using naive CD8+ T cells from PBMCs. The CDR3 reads CASSLGQGSRTEAFF. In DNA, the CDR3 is TGTGCCAGCAGCTTAGGGCAGGGTTCGCGCACTGAAGCTTTCTTT.